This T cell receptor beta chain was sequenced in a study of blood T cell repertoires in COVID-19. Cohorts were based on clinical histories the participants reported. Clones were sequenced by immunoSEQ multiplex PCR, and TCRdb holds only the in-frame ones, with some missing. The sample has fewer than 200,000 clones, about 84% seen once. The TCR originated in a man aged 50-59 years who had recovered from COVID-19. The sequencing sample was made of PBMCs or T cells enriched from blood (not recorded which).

CDR3 coding DNA: TGTGCCAGCAGCGTAGGGCGGGCAGGAATTTACACTGAAGCTTTCTTT. This translates into CASSVGRAGIYTEAFF. V gene TRBV9 combines with J gene TRBJ1-1; no reliable D call. V lost 0 bases and J 3 bases, leaving 15 bases between the germline ends. The CDR3 covers 16 residues. In germline, CDR1 is SGDLS, CDR2 YYNGEE.